The rows below give T cell receptor beta chains drawn from one sample of a study of blood T cell repertoires in COVID-19. TCRdb's table, derived via immunoSEQ multiplex PCR, lists solely in-frame clones and lacks some. The sample holds 65,000 to 80,000 clones, 82% seen once. The sequencing input was peripheral blood. The receptors were gathered from a human donor in a cohort sampled during active COVID-19. Both conserved end residues are part of each CDR3. The order of the fields is V gene, D gene, J gene, clone size, CDR3 DNA, CDR3 protein. The D gene is left open where the match is weak. Size values are once, few and many counts, or a class for expanded clones, and some rows have none.

V gene: TRBV5-1
D gene: TRBD1
J gene: TRBJ2-7
clone size: -
CDR3 DNA: TGCGCCAGCAGCCCGACAGGGAGTCCCTACGAGCAGTACTTC
CDR3 protein: CASSPTGSPYEQYF

V gene: TRBV29-1
D gene: -
J gene: TRBJ2-3
clone size: -
CDR3 DNA: TGCAGCGTTGGTTGGCTAGACACAGATACGCAGTATTTT
CDR3 protein: CSVGWLDTDTQYF

V gene: TRBV5-5
D gene: -
J gene: TRBJ2-5
clone size: -
CDR3 DNA: TGTGCCAGCAGACGCGATGTAGAAGAGACCCAGTACTTC
CDR3 protein: CASRRDVEETQYF

V gene: TRBV4-1
D gene: TRBD1
J gene: TRBJ1-1
clone size: -
CDR3 DNA: TGCGCCAGCAGCCAAGATCGGGACAGGGGGCTCACTGAAGCTTTCTTT
CDR3 protein: CASSQDRDRGLTEAFF

V gene: TRBV5-6
D gene: TRBD1
J gene: TRBJ1-5
clone size: -
CDR3 DNA: TGTGCCAGCAGCTTACAGGGGGCTAGGTATCAGCCCCAGCATTTT
CDR3 protein: CASSLQGARYQPQHF

V gene: TRBV28
D gene: -
J gene: TRBJ1-2
clone size: -
CDR3 DNA: TGTGCCAGCAACCCAGCGGCACTCCGGGCTAACTATGGCTACACCTTC
CDR3 protein: CASNPAALRANYGYTF

V gene: TRBV11-3
D gene: TRBD2
J gene: TRBJ2-3
clone size: once
CDR3 DNA: TGTGCCAGCAGCTCGGGCGCGACTAGCGGGGGGGCCTCAGATACGCAGTATTTT
CDR3 protein: CASSSGATSGGASDTQYF

V gene: TRBV11-3
D gene: -
J gene: TRBJ2-2
clone size: once
CDR3 DNA: TGTGCCAGCAGCTTAGTTGGGGGGGCCACGAACACCGGGGAGCTGTTTTTT
CDR3 protein: CASSLVGGATNTGELFF

V gene: TRBV19
D gene: TRBD1
J gene: TRBJ2-5
clone size: -
CDR3 DNA: TGTGCCAGTAGTATAGGTCTGGCAGGGGGAAAGACCCAGTACTTC
CDR3 protein: CASSIGLAGGKTQYF

V gene: TRBV7-2
D gene: TRBD1
J gene: TRBJ2-7
clone size: -
CDR3 DNA: TGTGCCAGCAGCGGACAACAGGGGAGTCTCGAGCAGTACTTC
CDR3 protein: CASSGQQGSLEQYF

V gene: TRBV5-1
D gene: -
J gene: TRBJ1-1
clone size: many
CDR3 DNA: TGCGCCAGCAGCTCTACAACAGTGAACACTGAAGCTTTCTTT
CDR3 protein: CASSSTTVNTEAFF

V gene: TRBV18
D gene: TRBD2
J gene: TRBJ2-5
clone size: -
CDR3 DNA: TGTGCCAGCTCACCACCGACTAGCGGAGGGGAGACCCAGTACTTC
CDR3 protein: CASSPPTSGGETQYF

V gene: TRBV11-2
D gene: -
J gene: TRBJ1-2
clone size: once
CDR3 DNA: TGTGCCAGCAGCTTAATGTCGGAGGGAACAAACTATGGCTACACCTTC
CDR3 protein: CASSLMSEGTNYGYTF

V gene: TRBV7-8
D gene: TRBD2
J gene: TRBJ2-2
clone size: -
CDR3 DNA: TGTGCCAGCTCCCGGGGGGGGAACACCGGGGAGCTGTTTTTT
CDR3 protein: CASSRGGNTGELFF

V gene: TRBV4-1
D gene: -
J gene: TRBJ2-3
clone size: -
CDR3 DNA: TGCGCCAGCAGCCAAGATTGGGCACCGGCAGATACGCAGTATTTT
CDR3 protein: CASSQDWAPADTQYF

V gene: TRBV29-1
D gene: TRBD2
J gene: TRBJ2-1
clone size: once
CDR3 DNA: TGCAGCGCTTGGACTAGCGGCCACTCCTACAATGAGCAGTTCTTC
CDR3 protein: CSAWTSGHSYNEQFF

V gene: TRBV19
D gene: TRBD1
J gene: TRBJ1-6
clone size: -
CDR3 DNA: TGTGCCACCGAGCGCTATGGGAGGACAGGGTATTCACCCCTCCACTTT
CDR3 protein: CATERYGRTGYSPLHF

V gene: TRBV6-6
D gene: -
J gene: TRBJ1-1
clone size: -
CDR3 DNA: TGTGCCAGCAGTTACGAGGCAGGGAGGGTGAACACTGAAGCTTTCTTT
CDR3 protein: CASSYEAGRVNTEAFF

V gene: TRBV11-2
D gene: -
J gene: TRBJ1-5
clone size: -
CDR3 DNA: TGTGCCAGCAGCCAATCGGGAGCAAGTCATGAGCCCCAGCATTTT
CDR3 protein: CASSQSGASHEPQHF

V gene: TRBV6-5
D gene: -
J gene: TRBJ2-3
clone size: -
CDR3 DNA: TGTGCCAGTCACGTCGGGGCAGATACGCAGTATTTT
CDR3 protein: CASHVGADTQYF

V gene: TRBV28
D gene: TRBD2
J gene: TRBJ2-3
clone size: -
CDR3 DNA: TGTGCCAGCAGTTTATTTGCGGGGGGGCCCCAAGATACGCAGTATTTT
CDR3 protein: CASSLFAGGPQDTQYF

V gene: TRBV7-9
D gene: -
J gene: TRBJ1-2
clone size: -
CDR3 DNA: TGTGCCAGCAGCTTATTAGGGGTTAACTATGGCTACACCTTC
CDR3 protein: CASSLLGVNYGYTF

V gene: TRBV7-9
D gene: -
J gene: TRBJ2-3
clone size: -
CDR3 DNA: TGTGCCAGCAGCTCCCGGGGTAGCGGCGGAACAGATACGCAGTATTTT
CDR3 protein: CASSSRGSGGTDTQYF

V gene: TRBV28
D gene: -
J gene: TRBJ1-5
clone size: -
CDR3 DNA: TGTGCCAGCAGGTCGGACAGTATCCAGCCCCAGCATTTT
CDR3 protein: CASRSDSIQPQHF

V gene: TRBV5-4
D gene: TRBD2
J gene: TRBJ2-3
clone size: -
CDR3 DNA: TGTGCCAGCAGCACGGGACTAGCGGGGGGGTCAATGACAGATACGCAGTATTTT
CDR3 protein: CASSTGLAGGSMTDTQYF

V gene: TRBV2
D gene: TRBD2
J gene: TRBJ2-3
clone size: -
CDR3 DNA: TGTGCCAGCAGTACGTTCAGCTCGTTGGCTAGCGGGGGGGGGTCAGATACGCAGTATTTT
CDR3 protein: CASSTFSSLASGGGSDTQYF

V gene: TRBV4-2
D gene: -
J gene: TRBJ2-1
clone size: -
CDR3 DNA: TGTGCCAGCAGCCAGAGAGCCGACCGGGTCCTTAGCAATGAGCAGTTCTTC
CDR3 protein: CASSQRADRVLSNEQFF

V gene: TRBV6-4
D gene: TRBD1
J gene: TRBJ2-3
clone size: -
CDR3 DNA: TGTGCCAGCATAGGGACAGGGCCATACTACTATTACACAGATACGCAGTATTTT
CDR3 protein: CASIGTGPYYYYTDTQYF

V gene: TRBV10-2
D gene: TRBD1
J gene: TRBJ1-4
clone size: -
CDR3 DNA: TGCGCCAGCAGCGGTATAGGGACAGTGGGCGAAAAACTGTTTTTT
CDR3 protein: CASSGIGTVGEKLFF

V gene: TRBV28
D gene: -
J gene: TRBJ1-2
clone size: -
CDR3 DNA: TGTGCCAGCCTCAACAGCGGAACTGTCTTTGGCTACACCTTC
CDR3 protein: CASLNSGTVFGYTF

V gene: TRBV19
D gene: TRBD1
J gene: TRBJ1-1
clone size: -
CDR3 DNA: TGTGCCAGTAGCAAAACAGGGGGAAGGAGGAACACTGAAGCTTTCTTT
CDR3 protein: CASSKTGGRRNTEAFF

V gene: TRBV5-4
D gene: -
J gene: TRBJ1-5
clone size: -
CDR3 DNA: TGTGCCAGCAGCTTGGGCAGCGATCAGCCCCAGCATTTT
CDR3 protein: CASSLGSDQPQHF

V gene: TRBV29-1
D gene: TRBD1
J gene: TRBJ2-2
clone size: once
CDR3 DNA: TGCAGCTACAGAGGTCGGACAGGAGACACCGGGGAGCTGTTTTTT
CDR3 protein: CSYRGRTGDTGELFF

V gene: TRBV19
D gene: -
J gene: TRBJ1-1
clone size: -
CDR3 DNA: TGTGCCAGTAGTTCCCAAGGGGATCGGACTGAAGCTTTCTTT
CDR3 protein: CASSSQGDRTEAFF

V gene: TRBV27
D gene: -
J gene: TRBJ1-1
clone size: -
CDR3 DNA: TGTGCCACCATGGAACAGGGTATGTTCATGAACACTGAAGCTTTCTTT
CDR3 protein: CATMEQGMFMNTEAFF

V gene: TRBV14
D gene: -
J gene: TRBJ2-2
clone size: -
CDR3 DNA: TGTGCCAGCAGCCAAGAAGGGCGGGGCTTTCTCTCCGGGGAGCTGTTTTTT
CDR3 protein: CASSQEGRGFLSGELFF

V gene: TRBV19
D gene: -
J gene: TRBJ1-5
clone size: -
CDR3 DNA: TGTGCCAGTAGTATAGGGGAGGGGCCCCAGCATTTT
CDR3 protein: CASSIGEGPQHF

V gene: TRBV5-6
D gene: TRBD1
J gene: TRBJ2-5
clone size: -
CDR3 DNA: TGTGCCAGCAGCCGAGGACAGGGCCAAGAGACCCAGTACTTC
CDR3 protein: CASSRGQGQETQYF

V gene: TRBV30
D gene: -
J gene: TRBJ2-4
clone size: -
CDR3 DNA: TGTGCCTGGAGTGCGGGTGGACAGAGCAAAAACATTCAGTACTTC
CDR3 protein: CAWSAGGQSKNIQYF

V gene: TRBV28
D gene: -
J gene: TRBJ1-5
clone size: -
CDR3 DNA: TGTGCCAGCTGGACCAGGGGCGGTAATCAGCCCCAGCATTTT
CDR3 protein: CASWTRGGNQPQHF

V gene: TRBV6-5
D gene: -
J gene: TRBJ1-3
clone size: -
CDR3 DNA: TGTGCCAGCAGACTAACCTCGGGCTCTGGAAACACCATATATTTT
CDR3 protein: CASRLTSGSGNTIYF